The clone carrying this T cell receptor (beta chain) appeared many times. The entry originates in a study of molecular identifiers for immune sequencing clone quantification. In preparing bulk TCR libraries, previously described methods and listed TCR primers were used. Using its own MiXCR run on the PCR reads, TCRdb lists one record per CDR3 protein. Of about 640,000 distinct CDR3 sequences in the sample, around 20% are singletons; the top ten hold roughly 0.85%. Germline loops: CDR1 MNHEY, CDR2 SVGAGI. Trimming cost V 5 bases and J 10 bases, with 15 bases left between them. CDR3 length: 13 residues.

The sample consisted of naive CD8+ T cells from blood, with Jurkat cell RNA spiked in. Subset in this sample: FACS-sorted CD8+CD4-CCR7+CD45RA+ naive T cells. The V and J genes are TRBV6-5 and TRBJ1-5; D unresolved. The TCR originated in a human donor in good health. Some libraries in this study had Jurkat cell RNA spiked in. For the CDR3, the DNA is TGTGCCAGCAGTCGCGCTCTGTTGGACCCCCAGCATTTT. Translating gives CASSRALLDPQHF.